These T cell receptor beta chains were read from a single sample in a study of a mutant IDH1 vaccine in newly diagnosed glioma. Sequenced by immunoSEQ multiplex PCR; TCRdb stores in-frame clones only, minus some. The sample has some 68,000 clones; less than 85% are singletons. The sample here was PBMCs, taken from a glioma patient treated with radiotherapy, temozolomide or both. Every receptor here comes from a man aged 45-65 years with glioma. The CDR3 runs from the conserved cysteine through the conserved F or W. Fields, in order: CDR3 DNA, CDR3 protein, J gene, clone size, D gene, V gene. D genes are given only for firm matches. For some rows the clone size is stated as once, few or many, or as a class when expanded; others skip it.

TGTGCCAGCAGCTTAGGACACACAGATACGCAGTATTTT CASSLGHTDTQYF TRBJ2-3 few . TRBV7-2
TGTGCCAGCAGTTTAGTAGGGACAGCCAGAAATCAGCCCCAGCATTTT CASSLVGTARNQPQHF TRBJ1-5 few TRBD1 TRBV27
TGTGCCAGCAGTTACCCGGAAGGCTCTGAAGCTTTCTTT CASSYPEGSEAFF TRBJ1-1 . . TRBV6-6
TGTGCCAGCAGCTTAACCACAGGGAACACTGAAGCTTTCTTT CASSLTTGNTEAFF TRBJ1-1 . . TRBV6-6
TGTGCCAGCAGCCCCTCCGGGGCCAACGTCCTGACTTTC CASSPSGANVLTF TRBJ2-6 . . TRBV7-9
TGTGCCAGCAGCGTAGGGACAGGGGAAGGTAGCACTGAAGCTTTCTTT CASSVGTGEGSTEAFF TRBJ1-1 . TRBD1 TRBV9
TGTGCCAGCAGCGGTTCCTTCGAGACCCAGTACTTC CASSGSFETQYF TRBJ2-5 . . TRBV7-9
TGTGCCAGCTCACTCGCACGGACAGTGCCCTACGAGCAGTACTTC CASSLARTVPYEQYF TRBJ2-7 . . TRBV18
TGTGCCAGCAGCACCCCTGGGTTTGGCTACACCTTC CASSTPGFGYTF TRBJ1-2 . . TRBV5-6
TGTGCCAGCAGCGCGGGAATAAGGGGGCGGGAGACCCAGTACTTC CASSAGIRGRETQYF TRBJ2-5 . TRBD1 TRBV9
TGTGCCAGCAGACCCGGACCCTACTGGGGCTACGAGCAGTACTTC CASRPGPYWGYEQYF TRBJ2-7 . . TRBV6-5
TGTGCCTGGGGTCGGGGTGGAGATGGTAATGAAAAACTGTTTTTT CAWGRGGDGNEKLFF TRBJ1-4 . . TRBV30
TGTGCCAGCAAAGGGGACATCAATCAGCCCCAGCATTTT CASKGDINQPQHF TRBJ1-5 . . TRBV2
TGTGCGACTCTAGAACGGGGGGCTTTCTTT CATLERGAFF TRBJ1-1 few . TRBV5-3
TGTGCCAGTAGTGACGCGGGAAGGACAGGCGAGCAGTACTTC CASSDAGRTGEQYF TRBJ2-7 . . TRBV19
TGTGCCAGCAGCGTTTCGGGGGACACCGGGGAGCTGTTTTTT CASSVSGDTGELFF TRBJ2-2 . . TRBV9
TGTGCCAGCAGCGTCGGGGGGTCCCAGGAAGAAGCTTTCTTT CASSVGGSQEEAFF TRBJ1-1 . . TRBV9
TGTGCCACCAACGACGGACCTTTTGCAACTAATGAAAAACTGTTTTTT CATNDGPFATNEKLFF TRBJ1-4 . . TRBV15
TGCGCCAGCAGCTCCACAACACAGGGGTTCTCCTACGAGCAGTACTTC CASSSTTQGFSYEQYF TRBJ2-7 . TRBD1 TRBV5-1
TGCGCCAGCGGACAGGGGGCGAGCTCCTACGAGCAGTACTTC CASGQGASSYEQYF TRBJ2-7 . TRBD1 TRBV5-1
TGTGCCAGCAGCTTAGTGGACACCCACTCTGGAAACACCATATATTTT CASSLVDTHSGNTIYF TRBJ1-3 . . TRBV7-9
TGTGCCACCAAGTCTGTGGGGGCCGGGGAGCTGTTTTTT CATKSVGAGELFF TRBJ2-2 . . TRBV15
TGTGCCAGCAGCTCAGGGGGGTTTGACGAACTGTTTTTT CASSSGGFDELFF TRBJ1-4 . TRBD1 TRBV7-9